This T cell receptor beta chain appears in the sequencing data of a study of T cell repertoires in cytomegalovirus infection. The wider study: As its CMV epitopes, the study selected recently identified HLA-C-restricted and well-studied HLA-B-restricted targets. TCR beta signatures that were public indicated CMV infection and matching HLA type.

Findings of the study overall: Cumulative public TCR beta family frequency identified carriers of CMV plus the relevant HLA. There were HLA-C-restricted CMV-specific TCR beta clonotypes dominating the ex vivo response.

Germline V gene sequence: CDR1 LNHNV, CDR2 YYDKDF (reference sequence). CDR3 size: 14 residues. With 2 bases removed from V and 6 bases from J, the gap between germline ends came to 11 bases. TCRdb fed the reads into MiXCR, producing one record per CDR3 protein. The data hold just under 500,000 distinct CDR3 sequences, with around 30% observed a single time. Remarks on this clonotype: Its matching antigen is unknown.

The TCR originated in a human donor in good health (CMV status not recorded). Some clones in this sample may be carry-over from other donors' samples. The material sequenced was cultured PBMCs, taken from culture after CMV antigen stimulation. This chain joins TRBV15 and TRBJ1-5, with unresolved D. Here the CDR3 reads CATSRTDPLQPQHF. Here the CDR3 DNA reads TGTGCCACCAGCAGAACCGACCCCCTTCAGCCCCAGCATTTT.